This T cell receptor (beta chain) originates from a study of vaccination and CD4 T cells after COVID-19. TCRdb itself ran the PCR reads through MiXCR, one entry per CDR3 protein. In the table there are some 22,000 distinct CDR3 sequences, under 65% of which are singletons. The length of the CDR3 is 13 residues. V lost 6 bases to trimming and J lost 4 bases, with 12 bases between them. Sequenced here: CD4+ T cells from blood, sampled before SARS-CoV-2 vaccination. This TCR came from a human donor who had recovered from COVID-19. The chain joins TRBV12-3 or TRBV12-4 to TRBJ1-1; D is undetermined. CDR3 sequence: CASSQERSTEAFF. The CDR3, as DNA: TGTGCCAGCAGCCAAGAGAGATCCACTGAAGCTTTCTTT.